This T cell receptor beta chain was profiled in a study of beta chain features in type 1 diabetes. Overall study findings and caveats: Naive, central memory and Treg TCRB repertoires seemed to resemble each other more closely in patients than they did in healthy donors. TCRB CDR3s were moderately but significantly shorter in Type 1 diabetes patients in all four CD4+ subsets.

The sample holds many counts of this clone. No antigen is known for it. What was sequenced were expressed TCRB transcripts, since all of the isolated RNA had been reverse transcribed. Clones were read by immunoSEQ multiplex PCR, and TCRdb kept only the in-frame ones, dropping some. The data show fewer than 150,000 clones, 6.9% seen once. The CDR3 has 14 residues. With 5 bases clipped from V and 2 bases from J, the junction kept 2 bases outside the gene matches. Germline V gene sequence: CDR1 SGHTA, CDR2 FQGNSA. Sequenced material: central memory CD4+ T cells from blood. The J gene is TRBJ1-5, the V gene TRBV7-2; 8 positions match TRBD1. This clonotype was obtained from a woman younger than 45 in good health. In DNA form, the CDR3 reads TGTGCCAGCAGCGGACAGGGTGGCAATCAGCCCCAGCATTTT. Translating it yields CASSGQGGNQPQHF.